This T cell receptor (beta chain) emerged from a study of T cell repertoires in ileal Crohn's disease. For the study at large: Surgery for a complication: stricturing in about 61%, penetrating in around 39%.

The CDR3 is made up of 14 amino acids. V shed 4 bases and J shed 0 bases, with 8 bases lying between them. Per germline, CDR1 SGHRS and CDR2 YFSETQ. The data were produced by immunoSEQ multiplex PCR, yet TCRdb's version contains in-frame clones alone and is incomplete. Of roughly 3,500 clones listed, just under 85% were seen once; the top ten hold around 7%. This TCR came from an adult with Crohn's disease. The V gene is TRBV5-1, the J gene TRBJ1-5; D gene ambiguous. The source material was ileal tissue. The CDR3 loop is CASSPDYSNQPQHF. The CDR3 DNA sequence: TGCGCCAGCAGCCCAGATTATAGCAATCAGCCCCAGCATTTT.